This T cell receptor beta chain came from a study of blood T cell repertoires in COVID-19. Study overall: Sites in the United States, Italy and Spain provided acute and convalescent COVID-19 samples. T cells, B-cell-depleted T cells, or PBMCs provided the cDNA or gDNA that served as material.

The CDR3 is 15 residues long. CDR1 is LGHDT, CDR2 YNNKEL, per germline (reference sequence). V lost 3 bases and J 2 bases, leaving 14 bases between the germline ends. Original methodology: Counts of nucleated cells, estimated from reference gene primer amplification, were obtained. The repertoire was sequenced with immunoSEQ multiplex PCR; TCRdb's copy has only in-frame clones and lacks some. V, J and clone size are those of that table, while D and trimming were read from the DNA. The sample holds tens of thousands of clones, about 80% seen once. The sequence derives from a woman aged 65 to 85 with acute or convalescent COVID-19. Sequences were obtained from peripheral blood. The genes are TRBV3-1 (or the pseudogene TRBV3-2) and TRBJ2-7; D remains unclear. CDR3 sequence: CASSHQGVPPYEQYF. CDR3 in DNA: TGTGCCAGCAGCCACCAAGGAGTTCCCCCCTACGAGCAGTACTTC.